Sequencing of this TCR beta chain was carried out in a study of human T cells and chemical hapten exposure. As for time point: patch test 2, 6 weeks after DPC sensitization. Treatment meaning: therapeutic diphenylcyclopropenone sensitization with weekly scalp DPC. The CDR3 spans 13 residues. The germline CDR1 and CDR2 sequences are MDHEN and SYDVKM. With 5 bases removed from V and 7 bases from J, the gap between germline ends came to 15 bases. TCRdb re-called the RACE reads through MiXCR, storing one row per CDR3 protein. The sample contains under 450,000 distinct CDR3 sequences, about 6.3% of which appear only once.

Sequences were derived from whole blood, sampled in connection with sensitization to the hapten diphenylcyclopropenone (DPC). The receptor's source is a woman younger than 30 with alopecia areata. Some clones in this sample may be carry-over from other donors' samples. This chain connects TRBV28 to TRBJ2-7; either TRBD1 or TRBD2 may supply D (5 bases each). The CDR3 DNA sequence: TGTGCCAGCAGTCAGGGACGTCGAATGGAGCAGTACTTC. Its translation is CASSQGRRMEQYF. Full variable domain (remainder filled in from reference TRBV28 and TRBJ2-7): DVKVTQSSRYLVKRTGEKVFLECVQDMDHENMFWYRQDPGLGLRLIYFSYDVKMKEKGDIPEGYSVSREKKERFSLILESASTNQTSMYLCASSQGRRMEQYFGPGTRLTVT.